This T cell receptor (beta chain) was identified in a study of cytomegalovirus exposure and HLA in healthy donors. PCR was performed using 60 Vbeta and 13 Jbeta primers. Profiled with immunoSEQ multiplex PCR; TCRdb holds only in-frame clones, not every one. Of roughly 80,000 clones detected, approximately 75% appear once; the ten largest clones hold 5.5% to 8.5%. V lost 1 base and J lost 4; bases outside the gene matches: 13. The CDR3 has 18 amino acids. Per the germline V gene, CDR1 is MNHEY and CDR2 is SMNVEV (reference sequence). Nominally healthy donors were sampled, though unrecorded immune exposures were likely. This clone was recorded only once.

The sequenced sample consisted of PBMCs. V is TRBV27 and J is TRBJ1-1, with 9 bases that match TRBD1. This sequence was found in a woman in her thirties or forties in good health and CMV-seronegative. For the CDR3, the DNA is TGTGCCAGCAGTTTATTGGGGACAGGGCGGCCTTGGGGCACTGAAGCTTTCTTT. Translated: CASSLLGTGRPWGTEAFF.